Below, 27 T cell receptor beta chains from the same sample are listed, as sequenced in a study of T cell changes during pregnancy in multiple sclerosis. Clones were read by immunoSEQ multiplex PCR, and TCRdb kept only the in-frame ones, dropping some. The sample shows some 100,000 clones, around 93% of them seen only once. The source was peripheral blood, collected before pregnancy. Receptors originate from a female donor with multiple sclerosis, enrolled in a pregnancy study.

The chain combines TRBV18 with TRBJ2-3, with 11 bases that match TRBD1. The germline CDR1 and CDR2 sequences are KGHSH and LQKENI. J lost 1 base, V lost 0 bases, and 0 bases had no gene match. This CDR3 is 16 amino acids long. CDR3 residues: CASSPPDRGRTDTQYF. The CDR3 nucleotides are TGTGCCAGCTCACCACCGGACAGGGGGCGCACAGATACGCAGTATTTT.

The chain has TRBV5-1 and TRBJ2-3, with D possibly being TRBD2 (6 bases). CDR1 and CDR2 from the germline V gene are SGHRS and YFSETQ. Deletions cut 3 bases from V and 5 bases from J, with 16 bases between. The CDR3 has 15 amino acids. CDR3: CASSYLNREEDTQYF. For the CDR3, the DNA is TGCGCCAGCAGCTATCTTAATAGGGAGGAAGATACGCAGTATTTT.

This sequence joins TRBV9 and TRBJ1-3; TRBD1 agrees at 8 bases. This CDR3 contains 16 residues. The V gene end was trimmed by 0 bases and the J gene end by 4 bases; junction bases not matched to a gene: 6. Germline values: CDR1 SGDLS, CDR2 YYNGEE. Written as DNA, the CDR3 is TGTGCCAGCAGCGTAGGTCGCAGGGGGCAAGGAAACACCATATATTTT. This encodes CASSVGRRGQGNTIYF.

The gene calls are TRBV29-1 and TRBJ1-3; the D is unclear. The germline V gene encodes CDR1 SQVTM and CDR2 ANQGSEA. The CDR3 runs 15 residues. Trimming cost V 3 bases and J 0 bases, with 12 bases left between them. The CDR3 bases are TGCAGCGTTGATTCGGTATCACTCTCTGGAAACACCATATATTTT. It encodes CSVDSVSLSGNTIYF.

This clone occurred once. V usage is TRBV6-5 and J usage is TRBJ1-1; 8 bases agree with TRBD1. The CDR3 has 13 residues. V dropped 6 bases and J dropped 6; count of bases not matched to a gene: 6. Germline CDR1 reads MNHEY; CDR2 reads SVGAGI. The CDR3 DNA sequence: TGTGCCAGCAGCACACAGGGGGAGGCTGAAGCTTTCTTT. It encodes CASSTQGEAEAFF.

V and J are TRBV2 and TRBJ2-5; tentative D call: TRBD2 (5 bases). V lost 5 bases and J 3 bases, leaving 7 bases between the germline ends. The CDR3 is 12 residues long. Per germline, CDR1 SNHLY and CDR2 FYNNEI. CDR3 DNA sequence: TGTGCCAGCAGTCCGGGGAAAGAGACCCAGTACTTC. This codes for CASSPGKETQYF.

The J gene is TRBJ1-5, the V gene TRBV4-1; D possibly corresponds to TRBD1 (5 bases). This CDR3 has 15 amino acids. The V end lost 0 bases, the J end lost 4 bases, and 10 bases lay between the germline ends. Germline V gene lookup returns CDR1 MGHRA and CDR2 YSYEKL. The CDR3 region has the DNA TGCGCCAGCAGCCAAGATGGTAGGGGAAATCAGCCCCAGCATTTT. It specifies CASSQDGRGNQPQHF.

The CDR3 loop is CASSETGGYTEAFF. CDR3 nucleotides: TGTGCCAGCAGTGAAACAGGGGGGTACACTGAAGCTTTCTTT. The chain recombines TRBV2 with TRBJ1-1; 8 bases line up with TRBD1. The CDR3 sequence is 14 residues long. Losses at the gene ends were 2 bases for V and 3 bases for J; bases not matched to a gene: 2. CDR1 SNHLY and CDR2 FYNNEI come from the germline V gene. Drawing the rest from reference TRBV2 and TRBJ1-1, the complete variable domain is EPEVTQTPSHQVTQMGQEVILRCVPISNHLYFYWYRQILGQKVEFLVSFYNNEISEKSEIFDDQFSVERPDGSNFTLKIRSTKLEDSAMYFCASSETGGYTEAFFGQGTRLTVV.

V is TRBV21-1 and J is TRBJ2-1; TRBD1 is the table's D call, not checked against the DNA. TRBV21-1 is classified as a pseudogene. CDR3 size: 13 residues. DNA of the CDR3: TGTGCCAGCAGCAAGACACGGTCCCGAGCAGGGGTCTTC. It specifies CASSKTRSRAGVF.

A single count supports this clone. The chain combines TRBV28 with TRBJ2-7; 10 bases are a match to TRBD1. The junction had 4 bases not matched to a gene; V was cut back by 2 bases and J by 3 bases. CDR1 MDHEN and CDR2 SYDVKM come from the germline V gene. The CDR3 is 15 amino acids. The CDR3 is CASSLDWTGGYEQYF. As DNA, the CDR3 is TGTGCCAGCAGTTTAGACTGGACAGGGGGCTACGAGCAGTACTTC. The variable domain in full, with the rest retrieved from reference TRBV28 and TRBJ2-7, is DVKVTQSSRYLVKRTGEKVFLECVQDMDHENMFWYRQDPGLGLRLIYFSYDVKMKEKGDIPEGYSVSREKKERFSLILESASTNQTSMYLCASSLDWTGGYEQYFGPGTRLTVT.

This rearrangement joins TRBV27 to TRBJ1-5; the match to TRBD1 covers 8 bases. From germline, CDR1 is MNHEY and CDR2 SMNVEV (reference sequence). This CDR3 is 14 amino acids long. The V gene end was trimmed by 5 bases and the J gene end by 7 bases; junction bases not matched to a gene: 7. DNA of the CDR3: TGTGCCAGCAGTGACAGGGGCGCAGAGCAGCCCCAGCATTTT. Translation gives CASSDRGAEQPQHF.

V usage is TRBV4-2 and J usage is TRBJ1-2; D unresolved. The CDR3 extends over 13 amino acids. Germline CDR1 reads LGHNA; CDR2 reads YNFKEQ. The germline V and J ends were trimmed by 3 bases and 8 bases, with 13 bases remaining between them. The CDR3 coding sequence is TGTGCCAGCAGCCACCCGGCCATCGGGGGCTACACCTTC. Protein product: CASSHPAIGGYTF.

The CDR3, as DNA: TGTGCCATCAGCGCCAGCTCCTACGAGCAGTACTTC. Translation gives CAISASSYEQYF. This chain connects TRBV10-3 to TRBJ2-7; D unclear. CDR3 size: 12 residues. The germline V gene encodes CDR1 ENHRY and CDR2 SYGVKD. V was clipped by 6 bases and J by 0 bases, with 6 bases between them.

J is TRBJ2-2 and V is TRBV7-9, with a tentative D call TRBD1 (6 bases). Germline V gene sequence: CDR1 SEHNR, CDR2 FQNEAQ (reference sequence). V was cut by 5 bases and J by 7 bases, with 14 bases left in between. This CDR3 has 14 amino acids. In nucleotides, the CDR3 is TGTGCCAGCAGCCCACCGTGGGGGCACGGGGAGCTGTTTTTT. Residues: CASSPPWGHGELFF.

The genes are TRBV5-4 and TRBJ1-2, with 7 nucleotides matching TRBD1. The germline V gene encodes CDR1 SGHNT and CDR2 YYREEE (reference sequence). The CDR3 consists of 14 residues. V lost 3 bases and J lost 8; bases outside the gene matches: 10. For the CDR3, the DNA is TGTGCCAGCAGCTCCCCGACAGGGCGCGCCGGCTACACCTTC. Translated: CASSSPTGRAGYTF.

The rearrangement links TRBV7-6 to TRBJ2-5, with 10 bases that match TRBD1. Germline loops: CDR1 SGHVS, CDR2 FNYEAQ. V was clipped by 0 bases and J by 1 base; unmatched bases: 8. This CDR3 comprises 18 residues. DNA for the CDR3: TGTGCCAGCAGCTTAGCCCTGGGGACAGGGGTCCCCCAAGAGACCCAGTACTTC. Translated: CASSLALGTGVPQETQYF.

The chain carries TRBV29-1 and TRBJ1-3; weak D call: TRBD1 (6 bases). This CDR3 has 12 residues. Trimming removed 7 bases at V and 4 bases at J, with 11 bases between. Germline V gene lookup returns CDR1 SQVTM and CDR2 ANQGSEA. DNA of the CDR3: TGCAGCGGACAGGCCTCCGGAAACACCATATATTTT. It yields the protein CSGQASGNTIYF.

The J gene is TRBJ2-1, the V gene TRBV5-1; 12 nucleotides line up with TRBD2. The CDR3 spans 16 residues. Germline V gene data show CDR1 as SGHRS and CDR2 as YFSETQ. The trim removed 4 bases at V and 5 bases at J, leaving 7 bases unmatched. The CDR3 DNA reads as TGCGCCAGCAGCCGCCCTCTAGCGGGGGGGAACAATGAGCAGTTCTTC. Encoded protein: CASSRPLAGGNNEQFF.

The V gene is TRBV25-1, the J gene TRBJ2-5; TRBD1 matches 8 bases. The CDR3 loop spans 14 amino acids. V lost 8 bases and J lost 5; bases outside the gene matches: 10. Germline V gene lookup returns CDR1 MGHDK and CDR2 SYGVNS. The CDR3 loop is CASEIPGGQETQYF. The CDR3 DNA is TGTGCCAGCGAGATCCCAGGGGGCCAGGAGACCCAGTACTTC.

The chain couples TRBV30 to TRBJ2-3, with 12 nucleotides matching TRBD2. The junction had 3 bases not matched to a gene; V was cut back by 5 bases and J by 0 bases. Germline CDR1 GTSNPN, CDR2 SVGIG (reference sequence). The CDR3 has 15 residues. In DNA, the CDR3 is TGTGCCTGGGGGACTAGCGGGTTCAGCACAGATACGCAGTATTTT. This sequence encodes CAWGTSGFSTDTQYF.

The CDR3 DNA is TGTGCCAGCAGTTTAGGGGGGGTAGGTCAGCCCCAGCATTTT. Residues: CASSLGGVGQPQHF. This chain joins TRBV27 and TRBJ1-5; D is perhaps TRBD1 (5 bases). Trimming took off 2 bases at V and 6 bases at J, with 11 bases between the two ends. Germline V gene lookup returns CDR1 MNHEY and CDR2 SMNVEV (reference sequence). The CDR3 runs 14 residues.

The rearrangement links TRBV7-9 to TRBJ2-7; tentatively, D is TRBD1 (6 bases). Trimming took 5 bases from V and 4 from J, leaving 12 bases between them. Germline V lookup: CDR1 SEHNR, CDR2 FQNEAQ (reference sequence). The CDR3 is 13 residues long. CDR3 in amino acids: CASSRRDKYEQYF. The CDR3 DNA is TGTGCCAGCAGCAGACGGGACAAATACGAGCAGTACTTC.

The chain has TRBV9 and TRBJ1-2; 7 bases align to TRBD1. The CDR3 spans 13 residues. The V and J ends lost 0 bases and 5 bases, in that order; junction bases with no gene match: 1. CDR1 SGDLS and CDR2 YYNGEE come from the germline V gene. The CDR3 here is CASSVVRGYGYTF. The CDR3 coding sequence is TGTGCCAGCAGCGTAGTCAGGGGGTATGGCTACACCTTC.

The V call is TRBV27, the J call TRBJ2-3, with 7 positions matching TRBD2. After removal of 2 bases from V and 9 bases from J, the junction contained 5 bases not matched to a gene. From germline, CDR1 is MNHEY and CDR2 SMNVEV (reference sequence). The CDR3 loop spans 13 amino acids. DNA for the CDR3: TGTGCCAGCAGTTTAGGGAGGGTTGGCACGCAGTATTTT. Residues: CASSLGRVGTQYF.

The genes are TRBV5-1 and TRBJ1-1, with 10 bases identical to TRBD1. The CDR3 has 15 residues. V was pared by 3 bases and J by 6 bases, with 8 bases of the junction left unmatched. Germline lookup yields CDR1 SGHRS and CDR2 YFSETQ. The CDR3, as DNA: TGCGCCAGCAGCTCCAGGACAGGGGGAGGTCCTGAAGCTTTCTTT. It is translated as CASSSRTGGGPEAFF.

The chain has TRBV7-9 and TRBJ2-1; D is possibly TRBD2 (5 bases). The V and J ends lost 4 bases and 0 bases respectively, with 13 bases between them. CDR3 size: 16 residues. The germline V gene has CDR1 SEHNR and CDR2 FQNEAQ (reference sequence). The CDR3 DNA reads TGTGCCAGCAGCTCCAGGACTCCTCTCTCCTACAATGAGCAGTTCTTC. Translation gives CASSSRTPLSYNEQFF.

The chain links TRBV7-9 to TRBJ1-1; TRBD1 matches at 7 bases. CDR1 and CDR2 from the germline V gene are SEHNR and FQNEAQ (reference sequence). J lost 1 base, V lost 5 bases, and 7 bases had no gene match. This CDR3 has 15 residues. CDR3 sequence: CASSPGQGGNTEAFF. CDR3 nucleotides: TGTGCCAGCAGCCCAGGGCAGGGGGGGAACACTGAAGCTTTCTTT.